The 24 T cell receptor beta chains listed next were all sequenced from one sample in a study of PD-1 blockade in classical Hodgkin lymphoma. Every patient had relapsed following autologous stem cell transplantation, and cohorts differed in brentuximab vedotin exposure. TCRdb keeps only in-frame clones here, not all; method: immunoSEQ multiplex PCR. The profile shows about 20,000 clones, 65% to 85% of them singletons. The sequencing used peripheral blood mononuclear cells (PBMCs), collected at baseline. These receptors came from a human donor with classical Hodgkin lymphoma.

This clone has only one observation. This chain uses TRBV5-4 with TRBJ1-1; D uncertain. The CDR3 is made up of 15 amino acids. The germline CDR1 and CDR2 sequences are SGHNT and YYREEE (reference sequence). V was clipped by 0 bases and J by 0 bases, with 9 bases between them. CDR3 region: CASSLAGSLNTEAFF. For the CDR3, the DNA is TGTGCCAGCAGCTTGGCCGGTAGCCTGAACACTGAAGCTTTCTTT.

The rearrangement joins TRBV28 to TRBJ2-3; D may be TRBD1 (5 bases). V lost 3 bases to trimming and J lost 6 bases, with 13 bases between them. CDR3 length equals 14 residues. Germline V CDR1 and CDR2: MDHEN, SYDVKM. CDR3 protein: CASSLDQGDDTQYF. The CDR3 DNA is TGTGCCAGCAGTTTGGACCAGGGCGATGATACGCAGTATTTT.

The chain has TRBV5-1 and TRBJ2-2; either TRBD1 or TRBD2 may supply D (5 bases each). This CDR3 spans 14 amino acids. Trimming took 5 bases from V and 6 from J, leaving 14 bases between them. The germline V gene has CDR1 SGHRS and CDR2 YFSETQ. CDR3 protein: CASRPLGTSGELFF. CDR3 coding DNA: TGCGCCAGCAGGCCCCTCGGGACGTCCGGGGAGCTGTTTTTT.

V usage is TRBV28 and J usage is TRBJ2-7, with 14 bases lining up with TRBD2. This CDR3 comprises 15 residues. With 6 bases clipped from V and 3 bases from J, the junction kept 4 bases outside the gene matches. The V gene's germline CDR1 is MDHEN and CDR2 SYDVKM. The CDR3 here is CASSYGTSGGYEQYF. For the CDR3, the DNA is TGTGCCAGCAGCTATGGGACTAGCGGGGGCTACGAGCAGTACTTC.

The chain couples TRBV9 to TRBJ1-4, with D perhaps TRBD1 (5 bases). This CDR3 is 16 amino acids long. Germline loops: CDR1 SGDLS, CDR2 YYNGEE. The germline V and J ends were trimmed by 0 bases and 0 bases, with 9 bases remaining between them. CDR3 sequence reads: CASSVEAGTTNEKLFF. CDR3 DNA sequence: TGTGCCAGCAGCGTAGAAGCAGGGACAACTAATGAAAAACTGTTTTTT.

The chain links TRBV28 to TRBJ2-5; 7 bases fit TRBD2. Germline-derived CDR1 and CDR2 are MDHEN and SYDVKM. Unmatched junction bases numbered 9, after V lost 7 bases and J lost 1 base. The length of the CDR3 is 15 residues. As DNA, the CDR3 is TGTGCCAGCACCCCCCCGTGGGGGGGCCAAGAGACCCAGTACTTC. This gives the protein CASTPPWGGQETQYF. The variable domain in full, with the rest retrieved from reference TRBV28 and TRBJ2-5, is DVKVTQSSRYLVKRTGEKVFLECVQDMDHENMFWYRQDPGLGLRLIYFSYDVKMKEKGDIPEGYSVSREKKERFSLILESASTNQTSMYLCASTPPWGGQETQYFGPGTRLLVL.

The chain has TRBV5-6 and TRBJ1-4; the D gene is possibly TRBD1 (6 bases). The germline V gene encodes CDR1 SGHDT and CDR2 YYEEEE. The CDR3 contains 14 residues. V lost 2 bases, J lost 8 bases, and 13 bases lay in between. The CDR3 nucleotides are TGTGCCAGCAGCTTCGGGGCAGGGGAGGAAAAACTGTTTTTT. Amino acid sequence: CASSFGAGEEKLFF.

The chain combines TRBV5-4 with TRBJ2-2; D is possibly TRBD2 (6 bases). CDR3 length: 17 amino acids. V lost 2 bases and J lost 0, with 14 bases in between. CDR1 and CDR2 (germline): SGHNT, YYREEE (reference sequence). CDR3 sequence reads: CASSLYYGTSNTGELFF. The DNA for the CDR3 is TGTGCCAGCAGCTTATACTACGGGACTTCGAACACCGGGGAGCTGTTTTTT.

The genes are TRBV28 and TRBJ2-7; D ambiguous. CDR1 and CDR2 from the germline V gene are MDHEN and SYDVKM. This CDR3 is built from 12 residues. Trimming stripped 6 bases from V and 2 bases from J, with 8 bases between. This CDR3 is CASSPGPYEQYF. Here the CDR3 DNA reads TGTGCCAGCAGCCCCGGGCCCTACGAGCAGTACTTC.

The rearrangement joins TRBV18 to TRBJ1-1, with D maybe TRBD1 (5 bases). Germline V gene data show CDR1 as KGHSH and CDR2 as LQKENI. Trimming took off 5 bases at V and 2 bases at J, with 12 bases between the two ends. The CDR3 has 14 residues. The CDR3: CASSGQRGNTEAFF. The CDR3 DNA sequence: TGTGCCAGCTCAGGTCAAAGGGGAAACACTGAAGCTTTCTTT.

The chain has TRBV11-2 and TRBJ2-4, with a tentative D call TRBD1 (6 bases). Germline V gene sequence: CDR1 SGHAT, CDR2 FQNNGV. With 4 bases removed from V and 10 bases from J, the gap between germline ends came to 17 bases. The CDR3 extends over 14 amino acids. The CDR3 protein is CASSSGTSRGIQYF. In DNA, the CDR3 is TGTGCCAGCAGCTCCGGGACATCCCGCGGGATTCAGTACTTC. Drawing the rest from reference TRBV11-2 and TRBJ2-4, the complete variable domain is EAGVAQSPRYKIIEKRQSVAFWCNPISGHATLYWYQQILGQGPKLLIQFQNNGVVDDSQLPKDRFSAERLKGVDSTLKIQPAKLEDSAVYLCASSSGTSRGIQYFGAGTRLSVL.

The gene calls are TRBV27 and TRBJ2-1, with TRBD2 identical over 11 bases. Germline V gene lookup returns CDR1 MNHEY and CDR2 SMNVEV (reference sequence). This CDR3 has 14 residues. Unmatched junction bases numbered 0, after V lost 4 bases and J lost 4 bases. This CDR3 reads CASSSSGGYNEQFF. The CDR3 DNA sequence: TGTGCCAGCAGTTCTAGCGGGGGGTACAATGAGCAGTTCTTC.

The V gene is TRBV2, the J gene TRBJ1-2, with TRBD1 as a possible D gene (6 bases). Trimming cost V 8 bases and J 4 bases, with 14 bases left between them. The CDR3 covers 13 residues. Germline V gene sequence: CDR1 SNHLY, CDR2 FYNNEI. The CDR3 sequence is CASVSGATYGYTF. For the CDR3, the DNA is TGTGCCAGCGTTTCGGGGGCAACCTATGGCTACACCTTC.

The chain employs TRBV2 and TRBJ2-3; TRBD1 aligns across 7 bases. CDR3 length equals 15 residues. CDR1 and CDR2 (germline): SNHLY, FYNNEI. Trimming at V came to 7 bases and at J to 0 bases, leaving 7 bases not matched to a gene. The CDR3 DNA sequence: TGTGCCAGCACCAGGGACAGACCTAGCACAGATACGCAGTATTTT. Translated: CASTRDRPSTDTQYF.

For the CDR3, the DNA is TGCGCCAGCAGCCAAGATCAAGGGGGAAGCGCACCCCTCCACTTT. As protein: CASSQDQGGSAPLHF. V and J are TRBV4-1 and TRBJ1-6, with D possibly being TRBD1 (6 bases). There are 15 residues in the CDR3. V lost 0 bases and J lost 11, with 14 bases in between. CDR1 and CDR2 (germline): MGHRA, YSYEKL.

The chain joins TRBV5-1 to TRBJ1-4; 8 bases are a match to TRBD1. V was pared by 4 bases and J by 5 bases, with 10 bases of the junction left unmatched. The germline V gene has CDR1 SGHRS and CDR2 YFSETQ. The CDR3 is 16 amino acids. The CDR3 DNA reads TGCGCCAGCAGCCCCAAAGGTGGGGACAGGAATGAAAAACTGTTTTTT. This encodes CASSPKGGDRNEKLFF.

The gene calls are TRBV28 and TRBJ1-2; tentative D call: TRBD1 (6 bases). Germline values: CDR1 MDHEN, CDR2 SYDVKM. V lost 2 bases, J lost 8 bases, and 27 bases lay in between. The CDR3 has 18 residues. CDR3 sequence reads: CASSLIAAVMRGARGYTF. CDR3 sequence (DNA): TGTGCCAGCAGTTTAATCGCGGCGGTTATGAGGGGGGCAAGGGGCTACACCTTC.

The chain employs TRBV4-3 and TRBJ2-3; maybe TRBD1 (5 bases). This CDR3 contains 14 residues. V dropped 1 base and J dropped 4 bases, with 9 bases sitting between them. CDR1 and CDR2 from the germline V gene are LGHNA and YSLEER. CDR3 nucleotide sequence: TGCGCCAGCAGCCAAGGACAGTTTTCAGATACGCAGTATTTT. Amino acids: CASSQGQFSDTQYF.

The chain is built from TRBV7-2 and TRBJ1-1, with a weak D call TRBD1 (5 bases). V gave up 3 bases and J gave up 1 base, with 9 bases separating them. Germline V gene data show CDR1 as SGHTA and CDR2 as FQGNSA. The CDR3 covers 14 residues. The CDR3 reads CASSFRGWNTEAFF. CDR3 DNA sequence: TGTGCCAGCAGCTTTAGGGGATGGAACACTGAAGCTTTCTTT.

This sequence joins TRBV11-2 and TRBJ2-3, with unresolved D. There are 11 residues in the CDR3. V lost 3 bases to trimming and J lost 6 bases, with 4 bases between them. Per the germline V gene, CDR1 is SGHAT and CDR2 is FQNNGV. In nucleotides, the CDR3 is TGTGCCAGCAGCTTTGGGGATACGCAGTATTTT. It translates to CASSFGDTQYF.

The chain employs TRBV5-6 and TRBJ2-5; maybe TRBD1 (5 bases). Germline-derived CDR1 and CDR2 are SGHDT and YYEEEE. This CDR3 is 13 amino acids long. Between the trimmed V and J ends, which lost 0 bases and 2 bases, there was a span of 5 bases. CDR3 bases: TGTGCCAGCAGCTTGGGGACACAAGAGACCCAGTACTTC. Translating gives CASSLGTQETQYF.

This chain connects TRBV4-3 to TRBJ2-6; the D gene is possibly TRBD2 (7 bases). Trimming pared 0 bases from V and 0 bases from J, leaving 12 bases between. This CDR3 has 18 residues. CDR1 and CDR2 (germline): LGHNA, YSLEER. CDR3 loop: CASSQDGGRVSGANVLTF. The DNA of the CDR3 is TGCGCCAGCAGCCAAGACGGGGGGCGGGTCTCTGGGGCCAACGTCCTGACTTTC.

V and J are TRBV6-1 and TRBJ1-4; D unresolved. Per the germline V gene, CDR1 is MNHNS and CDR2 is SASEGT. The CDR3 has 14 residues. Deletions cut 7 bases from V and 2 bases from J, with 11 bases between. Written as DNA, the CDR3 is TGTGCCAGCAAAATCCCGGGGACTAATGAAAAACTGTTTTTT. It specifies CASKIPGTNEKLFF.

V and J are TRBV7-3 and TRBJ2-3; D possibly corresponds to TRBD2 (5 bases). This CDR3 region has 15 residues. Germline V gives CDR1 SGHTA, CDR2 FQGTGA. V lost 2 bases to trimming and J lost 2 bases, with 11 bases between them. The CDR3 DNA follows: TGTGCCAGCAGCTTATCTAGCCAATTCACAGATACGCAGTATTTT. It codes for CASSLSSQFTDTQYF.